This entry lists 8 T cell receptor beta chains sequenced from one sample in a study of vaccination and CD4 T cells after COVID-19. No antigens are known for them. As for treatment: roughly nine-day PBMC culture with coronavirus spike peptide pools or control peptides (ViraFEST assay). The Oncomine TCR Beta short-read assay was what sequenced the DNA obtained from cultured CD4+ T cells. TCRdb used MiXCR to reprocess the PCR reads, holding one entry per CDR3 protein. The sample has about 15,000 distinct CDR3 sequences; roughly two fifths are singletons. The material sequenced was CD4+ T cells from blood, cultured in vitro. The receptors shown here come from a human donor who had recovered from COVID-19.

J is TRBJ2-6 and V is TRBV29-1; no definite D call. Germline loops: CDR1 SQVTM, CDR2 ANQGSEA. The V gene lost 6 bases and the J gene lost 4 bases, with 4 bases spanning the gap. The CDR3 is 11 amino acids. This CDR3 is CSVEGANVLTF. The CDR3 nucleotides are TGCAGCGTGGAGGGGGCCAACGTCCTGACTTTC.

The chain recombines TRBV19 with TRBJ1-1; the match to TRBD1 covers 9 bases. CDR1 is LNHDA, CDR2 SQIVND, per germline (reference sequence). CDR3 length: 13 amino acids. V shed 6 bases and J 2 bases; nucleotides not matched to a gene: 1. The CDR3 is CASRGQGNTEAFF. For the CDR3, the DNA is TGTGCCAGTAGGGGACAGGGAAACACTGAAGCTTTCTTT.

The V and J genes are TRBV5-4 and TRBJ2-2, with D perhaps matching TRBD1 or TRBD2 (5 bases each). The CDR3 is made up of 15 amino acids. V lost 0 bases, J lost 2 bases, and 8 bases lay in between. Looked up from germline, CDR1 is SGHNT and CDR2 is YYREEE (reference sequence). The chain's CDR3 is CASSLDGGNTGELFF. The CDR3 DNA reads TGTGCCAGCAGCTTGGATGGGGGAAACACCGGGGAGCTGTTTTTT.

The chain combines TRBV6-5 with TRBJ1-4; tentatively, D is TRBD1 (5 bases). Trimming left V 3 bases short and J 3 bases short, with 8 bases between. The length of the CDR3 is 14 residues. Germline-derived CDR1 and CDR2 are MNHEY and SVGAGI. CDR3 loop: CASSYRGSNEKLFF. The CDR3, as DNA: TGTGCCAGCAGTTATCGGGGCTCTAATGAAAAACTGTTTTTT.

The chain uses TRBV5-6 and TRBJ2-5, with D tentatively TRBD2 (6 bases). Germline CDR1 and CDR2: SGHDT and YYEEEE. The V end lost 4 bases, the J end lost 5 bases, and 21 bases lay between the germline ends. The CDR3 totals 16 residues. The CDR3 region has the DNA TGTGCCAGCAGCCTCAAACCCGGGAGCATCCCGGAGACCCAGTACTTC. Its protein product is CASSLKPGSIPETQYF.

The rearrangement links TRBV6-5 to TRBJ1-2; D unclear. With 2 bases removed from V and 8 bases from J, the gap between germline ends came to 15 bases. In germline, CDR1 is MNHEY, CDR2 SVGAGI. CDR3 length equals 14 residues. This CDR3 reads CASSYEGVRRGYTF. The CDR3 coding sequence is TGTGCCAGCAGTTACGAGGGAGTGAGGAGAGGCTACACCTTC.

V and J are TRBV24-1 and TRBJ2-1, with D possibly being TRBD1 or TRBD2 (5 bases each). The V gene lost 4 bases and the J gene lost 8 bases, with 20 bases spanning the gap. CDR1 is KGHDR, CDR2 SFDVKD, per germline. This CDR3 comprises 16 residues. CDR3 residues: CATSESGPRAVYEQFF. The CDR3 nucleotides are TGTGCCACCAGTGAGTCGGGACCCAGAGCTGTCTATGAGCAGTTCTTC.

In this sample, this clonotype turned up a few times. CDR3 sequence reads: CSATEGDFEQFF. In DNA form, the CDR3 reads TGCAGTGCTACTGAGGGGGATTTTGAGCAGTTCTTC. The gene calls are TRBV20-1 and TRBJ2-1, with D tentatively TRBD1 (6 bases). Looked up from germline, CDR1 is DFQATT and CDR2 is SNEGSKA (reference sequence). The germline V and J ends were trimmed by 4 bases and 9 bases, with 13 bases remaining between them. This CDR3 region has 12 residues.